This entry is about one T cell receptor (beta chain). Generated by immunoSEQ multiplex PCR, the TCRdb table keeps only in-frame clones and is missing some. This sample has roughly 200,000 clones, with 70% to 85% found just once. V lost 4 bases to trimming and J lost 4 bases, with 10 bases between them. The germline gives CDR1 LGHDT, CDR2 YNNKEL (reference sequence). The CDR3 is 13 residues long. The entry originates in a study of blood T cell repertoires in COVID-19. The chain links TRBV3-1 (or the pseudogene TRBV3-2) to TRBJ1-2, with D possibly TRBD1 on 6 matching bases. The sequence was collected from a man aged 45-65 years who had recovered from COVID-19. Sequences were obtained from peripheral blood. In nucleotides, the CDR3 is TGTGCCAGCAGCCCCCAGGGGCCCTATGGCTACACCTTC. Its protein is CASSPQGPYGYTF.